The sequence of this T cell receptor beta chain was determined in a study of cytomegalovirus exposure and HLA in healthy donors. The CDR3 covers 14 residues. The V end lost 3 bases, the J end lost 2 bases, and 9 bases lay between the germline ends. Looked up from germline, CDR1 is LNHDA and CDR2 is SQIVND (reference sequence). The PCR employed 60 Vbeta primers together with 13 Jbeta primers. Sequencing used immunoSEQ multiplex PCR; TCRdb keeps in-frame clones, though not all of them. The sample has fewer than 250,000 clones; less than 85% are singletons. This clonotype was sampled from a man between 18 and 35 years old in good health and CMV-seronegative. The material sequenced was PBMCs. The chain has TRBV19 and TRBJ2-3; D remains unclear. CDR3 coding DNA: TGTGCCAGTAGTATTTCGGCGGTCACAGATACGCAGTATTTT. Residues: CASSISAVTDTQYF. Full variable domain (remainder filled in from reference TRBV19 and TRBJ2-3): DGGITQSPKYLFRKEGQNVTLSCEQNLNHDAMYWYRQDPGQGLRLIYYSQIVNDFQKGDIAEGYSVSREKKESFPLTVTSAQKNPTAFYLCASSISAVTDTQYFGPGTRLTVL.